The clone carrying this T cell receptor (beta chain) has only one observation. The entry originates in a study of control samples from healthy donors and cancer patients. Generated by immunoSEQ multiplex PCR, the TCRdb table keeps only in-frame clones and is missing some. The sample consists of 150,000 or so clones, 75% to 95% of them appearing once. V lost 4 bases and J lost 0, with 25 bases in between. The CDR3 consists of 19 residues. Germline CDR1 MNHNS, CDR2 SASEGT. The chain employs TRBV6-1 and TRBJ2-7; the D gene could be TRBD1 or TRBD2 (5 bases each). What was sequenced was blood. This TCR derives from a man aged 35 to 55 in good health. The CDR3 region is CASSARRAQHRRSSYEQYF. The CDR3 nucleotides read TGTGCCAGCAGTGCCCGGCGGGCCCAGCACAGGAGGAGCTCCTACGAGCAGTACTTC.